The clone carrying this T cell receptor beta chain was counted between two and nine times. The authors' processing: Estimated nucleated cell counts came from reference gene primer amplification. Clones were read by immunoSEQ multiplex PCR, and TCRdb kept only the in-frame ones, dropping some. That table gives V, J and clone size, and the DNA gave D and trimming. This table holds 140,000 to 150,000 clones, approximately 79% found once. Germline CDR1 GTSNPN, CDR2 SVGIG (reference sequence). The CDR3 has 14 residues. Trimming removed 0 bases at V and 7 bases at J, with 12 bases between. This specimen comes from a study of blood T cell repertoires in COVID-19.

Material: peripheral blood. The sequence came from a middle-aged man with active or convalescent COVID-19. J is TRBJ1-4 and V is TRBV30; no clear D. The CDR3 nucleotides read TGTGCCTGGAGTGTCCTTCGAGGAGGTGAAAAACTGTTTTTT. Protein sequence: CAWSVLRGGEKLFF.